These T cell receptor beta chains were read from a single sample in a study of T cells after yellow fever vaccination. TCRdb itself ran the 5' RACE reads through MiXCR, one entry per CDR3 protein. The top ten hold 20% to 25% of the sample, which has over 250,000 distinct CDR3 sequences, approximately 4% seen once. The starting material was PBMCs, obtained 5 days after the yellow fever booster vaccination. These receptors came from a man between 18 and 29 years old who received the YFV17D yellow fever vaccine. Each CDR3 is given with its conserved first and last residue. The D gene is left open where the match is weak.

>TRBV4-2|TRBD1|TRBJ1-5
CASSQDNPGGNQPQHF
>TRBV29-1|-|TRBJ2-5
CSVEESALGETQYF
>TRBV7-2|TRBD1|TRBJ1-6
CASSLSRGAGSPLHF
>TRBV7-2|TRBD2|TRBJ2-3
CASSLEEAGVPDTQYF
>TRBV28|-|TRBJ2-1
CASIKYRAGDEQFF
>TRBV7-9|-|TRBJ2-2
CASSLGFADPGELFF
>TRBV4-2|TRBD1|TRBJ2-1
CASSPGQGASEFF
>TRBV5-1|TRBD1|TRBJ2-7
CASSPGTGNPIGEQYF
>TRBV20-1|-|TRBJ1-5
CSASDSYSNQPQHF
>TRBV12-3/TRBV12-4|-|TRBJ2-5
CASSLGGERETQYF
>TRBV20-1|-|TRBJ1-6
CSARPKKTGIGGSPLHF
>TRBV7-3|-|TRBJ1-4
CASSLGPLENEKLFF
>TRBV5-1|-|TRBJ2-3
CASRKNLGGTGTDTQYF
>TRBV4-1|-|TRBJ2-4
CASSPGSPHGRIGSIQYF
>TRBV7-9|TRBD1|TRBJ1-1
CASSFTGESEAFF